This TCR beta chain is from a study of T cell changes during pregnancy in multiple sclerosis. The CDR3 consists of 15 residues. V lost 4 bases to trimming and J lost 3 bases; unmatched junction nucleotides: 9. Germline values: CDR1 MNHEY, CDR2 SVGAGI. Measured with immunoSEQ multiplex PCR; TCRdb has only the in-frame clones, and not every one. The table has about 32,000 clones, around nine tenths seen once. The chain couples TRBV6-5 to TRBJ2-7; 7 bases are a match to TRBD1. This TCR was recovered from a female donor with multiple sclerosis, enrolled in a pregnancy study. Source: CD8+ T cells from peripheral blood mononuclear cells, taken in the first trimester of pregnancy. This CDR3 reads CASSFGTVGHYEQYF. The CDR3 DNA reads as TGTGCCAGCAGTTTCGGGACAGTGGGTCACTACGAGCAGTACTTC.